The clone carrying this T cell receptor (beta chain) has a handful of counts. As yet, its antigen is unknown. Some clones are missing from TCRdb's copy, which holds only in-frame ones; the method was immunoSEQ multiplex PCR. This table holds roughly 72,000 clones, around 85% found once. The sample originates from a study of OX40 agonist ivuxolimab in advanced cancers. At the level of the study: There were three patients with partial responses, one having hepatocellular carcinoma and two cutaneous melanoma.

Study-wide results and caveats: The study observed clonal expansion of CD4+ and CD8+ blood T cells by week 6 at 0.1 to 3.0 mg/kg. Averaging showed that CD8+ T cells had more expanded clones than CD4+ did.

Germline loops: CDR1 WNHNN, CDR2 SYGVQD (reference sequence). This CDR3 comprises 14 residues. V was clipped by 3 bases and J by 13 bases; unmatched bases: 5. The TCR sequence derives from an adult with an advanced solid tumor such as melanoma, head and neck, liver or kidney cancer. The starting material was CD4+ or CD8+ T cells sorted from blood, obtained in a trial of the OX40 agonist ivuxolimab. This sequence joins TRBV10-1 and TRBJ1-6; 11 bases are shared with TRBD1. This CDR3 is CASSEGDRGFPLHF. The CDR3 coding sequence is TGCGCCAGCAGTGAAGGGGACAGGGGGTTCCCCCTCCACTTT.